This T cell receptor beta chain was identified during a study of blood T cell repertoires in COVID-19. CDR1 and CDR2 (germline): WSHSY, SAAADI. Trimming shortened V by 3 bases and J by 6 bases, and 8 bases separated the two germline ends. The CDR3 loop spans 13 amino acids. Produced via immunoSEQ multiplex PCR; TCRdb's table is partial and in-frame only. The sample carries approximately 26,000 clones, approximately 77% recorded once. The chain uses TRBV10-2 and TRBJ1-4, with no clear D. Input material: peripheral blood. The clonotype originates from a man older than 75 with active or convalescent COVID-19. The CDR3 loop reads CASSETVYEKLFF. CDR3 nucleotides: TGCGCCAGCAGTGAAACGGTTTATGAAAAACTGTTTTTT.